The entry below gives a single TCR beta chain sequence along with its context. The antigen remains undetermined. The table came from immunoSEQ multiplex PCR; TCRdb's copy has only in-frame clones and leaves some out. The sample has approximately 2,000,000 clones; around 95% are singletons. Naive CD8 cells lacked CD45RO, underwent positive selection for CCR7 and left out terminally differentiated effector memory CD45RA+ cells. This specimen comes from a study of shared clonotypes between healthy human individuals. Germline CDR1 reads SGDLS; CDR2 reads YYNGEE. The length of the CDR3 is 14 residues. The V gene lost 1 base and the J gene lost 2 bases, with 10 bases spanning the gap. Study findings and constraints: Relative to their counterparts shared across all four donors, non-shared clonotypes exhibited diminished generation probabilities.

The chain uses TRBV9 and TRBJ2-7, with no clear D. The sequence was obtained from a man in his late teens or twenties in good health. Some clones in this sample may be carry-over from other donors' samples. Source material: naive CD8+ T cells from PBMCs. CDR3 residues: CASSVNGGPYEQYF. CDR3 nucleotides: TGTGCCAGCAGCGTAAACGGTGGGCCCTACGAGCAGTACTTC.